The present T cell receptor (beta chain) was sequenced within a study of technical replicates of blood from a few donors. The germline V gene encodes CDR1 MDHEN and CDR2 SYDVKM. V trimming: 5 bases; J trimming: 5 bases; junction bases outside the gene matches: 5. The CDR3 has 15 residues. TCRdb's table, derived via immunoSEQ multiplex PCR, lists solely in-frame clones and lacks some. The sample yields some 78,000 clones, 85% to 95% seen once. This receptor was identified in a human donor in good health. The chain uses TRBV28 and TRBJ2-3; 12 positions agree with TRBD1. The specimen sequenced was T cells isolated from PBMCs. This CDR3 is CASSMGQGAGDTQYF. The CDR3 nucleotides are TGTGCCAGCAGTATGGGACAGGGGGCGGGAGATACGCAGTATTTT.